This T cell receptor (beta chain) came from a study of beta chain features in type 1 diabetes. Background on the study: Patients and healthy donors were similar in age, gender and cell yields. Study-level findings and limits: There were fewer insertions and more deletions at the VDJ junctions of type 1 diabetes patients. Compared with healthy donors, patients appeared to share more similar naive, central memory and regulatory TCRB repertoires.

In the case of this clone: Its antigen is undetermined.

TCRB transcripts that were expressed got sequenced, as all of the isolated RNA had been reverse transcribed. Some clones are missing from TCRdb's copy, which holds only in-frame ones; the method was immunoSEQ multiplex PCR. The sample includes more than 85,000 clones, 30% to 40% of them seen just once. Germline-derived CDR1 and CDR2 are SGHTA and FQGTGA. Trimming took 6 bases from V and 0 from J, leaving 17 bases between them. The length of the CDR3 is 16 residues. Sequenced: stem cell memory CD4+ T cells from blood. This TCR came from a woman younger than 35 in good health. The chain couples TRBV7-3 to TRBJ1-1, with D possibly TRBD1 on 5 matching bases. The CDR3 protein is CASRTGGEGMNTEAFF. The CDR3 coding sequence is TGTGCCAGCAGAACCGGGGGGGAGGGAATGAACACTGAAGCTTTCTTT.